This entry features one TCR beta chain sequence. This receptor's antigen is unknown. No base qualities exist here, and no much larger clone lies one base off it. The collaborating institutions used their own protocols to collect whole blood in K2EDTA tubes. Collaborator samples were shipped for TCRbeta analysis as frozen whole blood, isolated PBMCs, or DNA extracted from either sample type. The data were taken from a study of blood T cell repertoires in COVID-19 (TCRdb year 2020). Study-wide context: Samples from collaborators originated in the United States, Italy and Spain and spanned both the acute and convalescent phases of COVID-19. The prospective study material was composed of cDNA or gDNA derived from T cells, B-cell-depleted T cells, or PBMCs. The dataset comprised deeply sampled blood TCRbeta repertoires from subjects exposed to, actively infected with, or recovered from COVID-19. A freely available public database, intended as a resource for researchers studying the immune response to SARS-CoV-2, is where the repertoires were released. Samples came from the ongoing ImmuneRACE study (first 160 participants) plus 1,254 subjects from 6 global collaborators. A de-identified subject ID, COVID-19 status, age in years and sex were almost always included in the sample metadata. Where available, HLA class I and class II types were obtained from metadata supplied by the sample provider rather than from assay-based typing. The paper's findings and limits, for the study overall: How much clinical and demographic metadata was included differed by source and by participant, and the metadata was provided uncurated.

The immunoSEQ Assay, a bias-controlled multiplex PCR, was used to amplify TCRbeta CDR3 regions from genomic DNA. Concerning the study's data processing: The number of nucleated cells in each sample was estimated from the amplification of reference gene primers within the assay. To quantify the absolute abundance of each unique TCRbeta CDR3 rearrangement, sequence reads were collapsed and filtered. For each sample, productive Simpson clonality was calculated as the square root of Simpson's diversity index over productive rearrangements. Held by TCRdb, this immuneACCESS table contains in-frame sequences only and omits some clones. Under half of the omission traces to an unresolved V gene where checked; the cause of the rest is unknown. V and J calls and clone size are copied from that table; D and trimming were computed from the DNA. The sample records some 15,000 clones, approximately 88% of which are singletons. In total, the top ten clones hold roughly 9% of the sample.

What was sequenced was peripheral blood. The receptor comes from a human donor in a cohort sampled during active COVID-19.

The CDR3 protein: CASSFDMGQGIEAFF. The nucleotide sequence reads TGTGCCAGCAGCTTCGACATGGGACAGGGGATTGAAGCTTTCTTT. The chain links TRBV7-9 with TRBJ1-1, with TRBD1 matching 10 junction bases. V trim: 3 bases; J trim: 7 bases; unmatched bases: 8. CDR1 and CDR2 were assigned from the germline V gene (reference sequence) as SEHNR and FQNEAQ. Spanning cysteine to phenylalanine, the CDR3 consists of 15 amino acids. Here the CDR3 DNA is all that survives: 45 bases in frame from base 1.